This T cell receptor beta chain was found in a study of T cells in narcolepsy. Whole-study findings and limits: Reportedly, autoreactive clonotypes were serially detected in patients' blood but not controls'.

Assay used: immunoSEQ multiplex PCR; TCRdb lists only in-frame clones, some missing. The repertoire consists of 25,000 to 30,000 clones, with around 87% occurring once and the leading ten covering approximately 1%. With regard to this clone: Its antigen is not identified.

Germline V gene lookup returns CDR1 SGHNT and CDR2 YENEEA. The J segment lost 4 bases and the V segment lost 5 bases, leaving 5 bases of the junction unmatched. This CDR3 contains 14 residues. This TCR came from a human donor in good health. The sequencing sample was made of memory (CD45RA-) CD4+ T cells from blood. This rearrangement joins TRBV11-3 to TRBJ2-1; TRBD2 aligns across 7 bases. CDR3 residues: CASSRGEVYNEQFF. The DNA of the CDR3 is TGTGCCAGCAGCCGGGGGGAGGTATACAATGAGCAGTTCTTC.